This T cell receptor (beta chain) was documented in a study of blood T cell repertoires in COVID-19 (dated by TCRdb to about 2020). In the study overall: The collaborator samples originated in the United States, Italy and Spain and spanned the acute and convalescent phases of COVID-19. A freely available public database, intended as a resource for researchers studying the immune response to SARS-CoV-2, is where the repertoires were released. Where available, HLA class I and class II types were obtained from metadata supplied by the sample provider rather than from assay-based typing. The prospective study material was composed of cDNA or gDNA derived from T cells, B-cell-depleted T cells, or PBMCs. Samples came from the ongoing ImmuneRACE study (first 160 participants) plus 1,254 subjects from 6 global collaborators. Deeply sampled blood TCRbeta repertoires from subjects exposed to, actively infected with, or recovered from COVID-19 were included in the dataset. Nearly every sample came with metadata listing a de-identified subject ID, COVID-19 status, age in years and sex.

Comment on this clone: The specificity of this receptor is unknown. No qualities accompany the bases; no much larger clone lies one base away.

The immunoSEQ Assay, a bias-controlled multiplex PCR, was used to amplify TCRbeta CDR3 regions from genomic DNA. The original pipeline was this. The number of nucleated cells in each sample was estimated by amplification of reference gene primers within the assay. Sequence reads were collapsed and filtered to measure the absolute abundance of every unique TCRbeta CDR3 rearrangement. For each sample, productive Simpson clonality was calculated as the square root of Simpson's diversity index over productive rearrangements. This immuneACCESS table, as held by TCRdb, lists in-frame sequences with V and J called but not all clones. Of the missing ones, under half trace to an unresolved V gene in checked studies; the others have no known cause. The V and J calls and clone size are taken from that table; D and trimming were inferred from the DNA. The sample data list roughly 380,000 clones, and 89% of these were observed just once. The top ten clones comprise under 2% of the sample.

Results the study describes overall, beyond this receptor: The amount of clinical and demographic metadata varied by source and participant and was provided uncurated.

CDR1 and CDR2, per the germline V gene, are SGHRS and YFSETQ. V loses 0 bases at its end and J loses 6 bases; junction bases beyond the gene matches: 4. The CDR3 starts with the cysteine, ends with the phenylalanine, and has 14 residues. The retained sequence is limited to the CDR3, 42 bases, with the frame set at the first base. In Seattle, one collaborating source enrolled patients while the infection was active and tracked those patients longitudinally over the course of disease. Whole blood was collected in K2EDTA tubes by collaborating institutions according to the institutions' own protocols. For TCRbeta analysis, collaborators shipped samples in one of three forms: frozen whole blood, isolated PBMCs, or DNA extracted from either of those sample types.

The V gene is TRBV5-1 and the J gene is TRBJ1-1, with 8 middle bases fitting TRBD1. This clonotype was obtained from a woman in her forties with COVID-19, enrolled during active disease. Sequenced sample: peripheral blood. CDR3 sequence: CASSLGTGLAEAFF. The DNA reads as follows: TGCGCCAGCAGCTTGGGGACAGGGTTAGCTGAAGCTTTCTTT.